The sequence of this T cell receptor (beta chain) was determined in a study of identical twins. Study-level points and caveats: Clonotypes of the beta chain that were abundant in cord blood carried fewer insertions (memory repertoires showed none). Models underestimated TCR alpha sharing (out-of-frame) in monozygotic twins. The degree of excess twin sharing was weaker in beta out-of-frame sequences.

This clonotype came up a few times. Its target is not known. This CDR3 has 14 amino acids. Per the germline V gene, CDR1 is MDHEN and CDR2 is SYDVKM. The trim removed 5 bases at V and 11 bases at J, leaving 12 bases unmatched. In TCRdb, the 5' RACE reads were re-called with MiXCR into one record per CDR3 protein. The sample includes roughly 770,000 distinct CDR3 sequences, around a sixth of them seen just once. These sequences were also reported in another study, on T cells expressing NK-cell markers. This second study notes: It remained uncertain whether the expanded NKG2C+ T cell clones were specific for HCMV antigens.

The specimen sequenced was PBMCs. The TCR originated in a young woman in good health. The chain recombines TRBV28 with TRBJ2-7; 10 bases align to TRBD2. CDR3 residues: CASSNLAGVKKEYF. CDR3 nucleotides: TGTGCCAGCAGTAACCTAGCGGGGGTTAAGAAGGAGTACTTC. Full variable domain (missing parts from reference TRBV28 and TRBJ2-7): DVKVTQSSRYLVKRTGEKVFLECVQDMDHENMFWYRQDPGLGLRLIYFSYDVKMKEKGDIPEGYSVSREKKERFSLILESASTNQTSMYLCASSNLAGVKKEYFGPGTRLTVT.